The 29 T cell receptor beta chains reported below all come from one sample, sequenced in a study of blood T cells in healthy people across ages. Through a sample-barcoded 5' primer and a J-beta primer mix, a second PCR was run for roughly 7 to 12 cycles. MiXCR, applied by TCRdb to the 5' RACE reads, yields one record per CDR3 protein. The sample shows about 940,000 distinct CDR3 sequences, about 48% of them seen only once. Sequenced input: blood. The source of these receptors is a man aged 30 to 39 in good health.

The chain joins TRBV10-3 to TRBJ2-7; 7 positions agree with TRBD1. Germline CDR1 is ENHRY and CDR2 is SYGVKD. Trimming took 8 bases from V and 3 from J; bases not matched to a gene: 7. This CDR3 spans 13 amino acids. DNA of the CDR3: TGTGCCATCCTAGGGGGCGCGGGCTACGAGCAGTACTTC. Its protein is CAILGGAGYEQYF.

The chain uses TRBV28 and TRBJ2-1; D might be TRBD1 (5 bases). V was pared by 6 bases and J by 6 bases, with 9 bases between. The CDR3 has 12 amino acids. CDR1 and CDR2 (germline): MDHEN, SYDVKM. CDR3 residues: CASRRQFNEQFF. Here the CDR3 DNA reads TGTGCCAGCAGGCGACAGTTCAATGAGCAGTTCTTC.

V usage is TRBV18 and J usage is TRBJ2-3; 9 nucleotides match TRBD2. There are 17 residues in the CDR3. V shed 0 bases and J 8 bases; nucleotides not matched to a gene: 12. CDR1 KGHSH and CDR2 LQKENI come from the germline V gene. CDR3 sequence (DNA): TGTGCCAGCTCACCACCGGTCCTAGCGGGGACCCGGGGTACGCAGTATTTT. This gives the protein CASSPPVLAGTRGTQYF. Looking up the rest from reference TRBV18 and TRBJ2-3 gives the full variable domain: NAGVMQNPRHLVRRRGQEARLRCSPMKGHSHVYWYRQLPEEGLKFMVYLQKENIIDESGMPKERFSAEFPKEGPSILRIQQVVRGDSAAYFCASSPPVLAGTRGTQYFGPGTRLTVL.

This clonotype was counted a few times. The chain uses TRBV28 and TRBJ1-5; TRBD1 matches 7 bases. The length of the CDR3 is 15 residues. From germline, CDR1 is MDHEN and CDR2 SYDVKM. J was trimmed by 8 bases and V by 6 bases; bases with no gene match: 13. CDR3 residues: CASRSAGQVGKPQHF. The CDR3 region has the DNA TGTGCCAGCAGATCTGCCGGACAGGTGGGAAAGCCCCAGCATTTT.

This clonotype was counted only a few times. This chain uses TRBV7-2 with TRBJ2-1; D is ambiguous. Germline V gene lookup returns CDR1 SGHTA and CDR2 FQGNSA. The CDR3 runs to 15 residues. V lost 0 bases and J 8 bases, leaving 14 bases between the germline ends. In nucleotides, the CDR3 is TGTGCCAGCAGCTTAGCGGGCGATTTAGGTTATGAGCAGTTCTTC. Protein product: CASSLAGDLGYEQFF. The full variable domain, with the rest looked up from reference TRBV7-2 and TRBJ2-1, is GAGVSQSPSNKVTEKGKDVELRCDPISGHTALYWYRQSLGQGLEFLIYFQGNSAPDKSGLPSDRFSAERTGGSVSTLTIQRTQQEDSAVYLCASSLAGDLGYEQFFGPGTRLTVL.

The chain joins TRBV7-8 to TRBJ2-7, with TRBD2 matching over 9 bases. This CDR3 has 15 amino acids. V trimming: 5 bases; J trimming: 1 base; junction bases outside the gene matches: 6. Per the germline V gene, CDR1 is SGHVS and CDR2 is FQNEAQ. CDR3 DNA: TGTGCCAGCAGCCCGTGGACTAGCGTATCCTACGAGCAGTACTTC. Protein product: CASSPWTSVSYEQYF.

This clonotype was seen a few times. The V call is TRBV4-2, the J call TRBJ2-7, with D tentatively TRBD2 (7 bases). Per the germline V gene, CDR1 is LGHNA and CDR2 is YNFKEQ. The CDR3 sequence is 15 residues long. V lost 1 base and J lost 0, with 10 bases in between. CDR3: CASSQAGEGSYEQYF. The DNA of the CDR3 is TGTGCCAGCAGCCAAGCAGGGGAGGGCTCCTACGAGCAGTACTTC.

The gene calls are TRBV4-2 and TRBJ2-1; TRBD2 agrees at 9 bases. Trimming removed 4 bases from V and 5 bases from J; junction bases left unmatched: 9. This CDR3 has 16 residues. CDR1 and CDR2 (germline): LGHNA, YNFKEQ. The CDR3 sequence is CASSLRASGADNEQFF. DNA of the CDR3: TGTGCCAGCAGCCTCCGGGCTAGCGGGGCGGACAATGAGCAGTTCTTC.

The V and J genes are TRBV28 and TRBJ2-5; 8 nucleotides match TRBD2. Trimming removed 3 bases from V and 5 bases from J; junction bases left unmatched: 8. From germline, CDR1 is MDHEN and CDR2 SYDVKM. The CDR3 length is 15 residues. The CDR3 DNA reads TGTGCCAGCAGTTTCCAAGACCCGGGGGGGGAGACCCAGTACTTC. Amino acid sequence: CASSFQDPGGETQYF.

This clonotype was seen just once. V is TRBV27 and J is TRBJ2-7; 7 nucleotides align to TRBD2. After removal of 6 bases from V and 9 bases from J, the junction contained 8 bases not matched to a gene. The length of the CDR3 is 12 residues. The germline gives CDR1 MNHEY, CDR2 SMNVEV (reference sequence). This CDR3 is CASSRSGFAQYF. The CDR3 DNA sequence: TGTGCCAGCAGCCGTAGCGGGTTCGCGCAGTACTTC.

This clonotype has a handful of counts. The chain has TRBV9 and TRBJ2-7, with D perhaps being TRBD1 or TRBD2 (5 bases each). CDR3 length: 18 amino acids. V lost 0 bases, J lost 6 bases, and 25 bases lay in between. The V gene's germline CDR1 is SGDLS and CDR2 YYNGEE. CDR3 amino acids: CASSVDMRGATSLTEQYF. CDR3 nucleotides: TGTGCCAGCAGCGTAGATATGAGAGGGGCGACTTCACTTACCGAGCAGTACTTC.

This clonotype was counted a few times. The V call is TRBV6-1, the J call TRBJ1-2, with a possible D match to TRBD1 (5 bases). CDR3 length equals 17 residues. Germline V lookup: CDR1 MNHNS, CDR2 SASEGT. The V end was cut by 6 bases, the J end by 0 bases, with 20 bases between. CDR3 coding DNA: TGTGCCAGCAGGGAAACCTCCGGGACCAGAACTAACTATGGCTACACCTTC. It translates to CASRETSGTRTNYGYTF.

The J gene is TRBJ1-2, the V gene TRBV29-1, with unresolved D. The germline V and J ends were trimmed by 6 bases and 5 bases, with 4 bases remaining between them. This CDR3 comprises 9 residues. Germline CDR1 and CDR2: SQVTM and ANQGSEA. CDR3 nucleotide sequence: TGCAGCGTCGATTATGGCTACACCTTC. Translation: CSVDYGYTF. Looking up the rest from reference TRBV29-1 and TRBJ1-2 gives the full variable domain: SAVISQKPSRDICQRGTSLTIQCQVDSQVTMMFWYRQQPGQSLTLIATANQGSEATYESGFVIDKFPISRPNLTFSTLTVSNMSPEDSSIYLCSVDYGYTFGSGTRLTVV.

This sequence joins TRBV7-2 and TRBJ2-6; the D is unclear. Germline CDR1 SGHTA, CDR2 FQGNSA. CDR3 size: 16 residues. The germline V and J ends were trimmed by 0 bases and 1 base, with 7 bases remaining between them. DNA of the CDR3: TGTGCCAGCAGCTTAGCCCCTGTGTCTGGGGCCAACGTCCTGACTTTC. Protein product: CASSLAPVSGANVLTF.

The rearrangement links TRBV4-3 to TRBJ2-1; TRBD2 agrees at 12 bases. The DNA end favors TRBJ2-7, so the J call may be wrong. CDR1 and CDR2 from the germline V gene are LGHNA and YSLEER. This CDR3 has 19 residues. CDR3 nucleotides: TGCGCCAGCAGCCAAGACCCCGGACTAGCGGGGCTCCCGTACAATGAGCAGTACTTC. Translating gives CASSQDPGLAGLPYNEQYF.

Concerning this clonotype: This may stem from a read error, because a much larger clone lies one nucleotide away. The V and J genes are TRBV4-3 and TRBJ1-4, with D uncertain. V was trimmed by 3 bases and J by 5 bases, leaving 1 base between them. The CDR3 length is 11 residues. From germline, CDR1 is LGHNA and CDR2 YSLEER. Here the CDR3 DNA reads TGCGCCAGCAGCCACAATGAAAAACTGTTTTTT. Protein sequence: CASSHNEKLFF.

This chain links TRBV6-2 or TRBV6-3 with TRBJ2-1; D may be TRBD1 (6 bases). This CDR3 is built from 11 residues. Trimming stripped 5 bases from V and 10 bases from J, with 9 bases between. Germline loops: CDR1 MNHEY, CDR2 SVGEGT. CDR3 in DNA: TGTGCCAGCAGTAGGGGGACAGAGCAGTTCTTC. Translated: CASSRGTEQFF.

In its sample, this clonotype was seen a few times. The chain carries TRBV3-1 and TRBJ2-4; TRBD1 or TRBD2 may be the D gene (6 bases each). The CDR3 has 17 residues. The V gene lost 1 base and the J gene lost 1 base, with 14 bases spanning the gap. The germline V gene encodes CDR1 LGHDT and CDR2 YNNKEL (reference sequence). This CDR3 reads CASSQGRGPAAKNIQYF. Here the CDR3 DNA reads TGTGCCAGCAGCCAAGGACGGGGGCCGGCGGCCAAAAACATTCAGTACTTC.

The V gene is TRBV7-2, the J gene TRBJ1-2; D gene unclear. Germline lookup yields CDR1 SGHTA and CDR2 FQGNSA. V was clipped by 5 bases and J by 8 bases, with 12 bases between them. The CDR3 is 12 amino acids. Here the CDR3 DNA reads TGTGCCAGCAGCCACGGGGATCTCGGCTACACCTTC. This codes for CASSHGDLGYTF.

Only a few counts were recorded for this clonotype. This chain connects TRBV7-2 to TRBJ1-2, with a possible D match to TRBD1 (5 bases). V dropped 4 bases and J dropped 4 bases, with 10 bases sitting between them. CDR1 SGHTA and CDR2 FQGNSA come from the germline V gene. This CDR3 has 13 amino acids. The CDR3 is CASSSGLGYGYTF. As DNA, the CDR3 is TGTGCCAGCAGCTCGGGGCTTGGCTATGGCTACACCTTC.

In regard to this clonotype: Mismatch with germline at one junction end may stem from a read error. The chain uses TRBV11-2 and TRBJ2-5; D gene uncertain. This CDR3 region has 14 residues. The germline CDR1 and CDR2 sequences are SGHAT and FQNNGV. CDR3 protein: CAGSLEVGQETQYF. Here the CDR3 DNA reads TGTGCCGGCAGCTTAGAAGTAGGGCAAGAGACCCAGTACTTC.

This clonotype was found a few times. J is TRBJ2-1 and V is TRBV29-1; tentatively, D is TRBD1 (6 bases). The germline V gene has CDR1 SQVTM and CDR2 ANQGSEA. The CDR3 extends over 13 amino acids. The V gene lost 6 bases and the J gene lost 5 bases, with 14 bases spanning the gap. This CDR3 reads CSVDDRRNNEQFF. CDR3 nucleotides: TGCAGCGTCGATGACAGGCGCAACAATGAGCAGTTCTTC.

This chain connects TRBV6-1 to TRBJ1-1; 8 bases are shared with TRBD1. V lost 7 bases and J lost 5; bases outside the gene matches: 12. CDR1 is MNHNS and CDR2 is SASEGT in the germline V gene. This CDR3 contains 15 residues. CDR3 in amino acids: CASILLQGGWTEAFF. The CDR3 coding sequence is TGTGCCAGCATCCTACTACAGGGGGGGTGGACTGAAGCTTTCTTT.

This clonotype was detected a few times. This chain uses TRBV20-1 with TRBJ1-2; no reliable D call. The CDR3 runs to 12 residues. CDR1 is DFQATT, CDR2 SNEGSKA, per germline (reference sequence). V lost 6 bases and J lost 8, with 16 bases in between. CDR3 in DNA: TGCAGTGCGCTCCGACTCGCCGAAGGCTACACCTTC. Its protein is CSALRLAEGYTF.

The rearrangement links TRBV25-1 to TRBJ1-5; no reliable D call. V was cut by 3 bases and J by 7 bases, with 7 bases left in between. The V gene's germline CDR1 is MGHDK and CDR2 SYGVNS. The CDR3 runs to 12 residues. CDR3 residues: CASSDGRQPQHF. Written as DNA, the CDR3 is TGTGCCAGCAGTGATGGGCGACAGCCCCAGCATTTT.

The chain employs TRBV6-5 and TRBJ2-7, with D maybe TRBD2 (6 bases). This CDR3 spans 14 amino acids. The V gene lost 0 bases and the J gene lost 4 bases, with 10 bases spanning the gap. CDR1 and CDR2 (germline): MNHEY, SVGAGI. This CDR3 is CASSYSEGTYEQYF. DNA for the CDR3: TGTGCCAGCAGTTACTCGGAGGGGACGTACGAGCAGTACTTC.

Details on this clonotype: This clone may be a read error of a much larger clone one base away. The chain couples TRBV7-3 to TRBJ1-1; TRBD1 agrees at 7 bases. Unmatched junction bases numbered 12, after V lost 8 bases and J lost 0 bases. The CDR3 has 16 residues. Germline V gene lookup returns CDR1 SGHTA and CDR2 FQGTGA. The CDR3 protein is CASGITRGPVNTEAFF. In DNA, the CDR3 is TGTGCCAGCGGGATAACGAGGGGGCCCGTGAACACTGAAGCTTTCTTT.

The chain links TRBV6-5 to TRBJ1-2; 11 bases align to TRBD1. CDR1 and CDR2 from the germline V gene are MNHEY and SVGAGI. V dropped 6 bases and J dropped 3; count of bases not matched to a gene: 6. This CDR3 is built from 15 residues. CDR3 sequence reads: CASRSPGQGDYGYTF. In DNA form, the CDR3 reads TGTGCCAGCAGGTCGCCGGGACAGGGGGACTATGGCTACACCTTC.

This chain joins TRBV6-1 and TRBJ2-2, with TRBD2 matching 14 bases. J lost 1 base, V lost 4 bases, and 5 bases had no gene match. This CDR3 has 18 residues. CDR1 and CDR2 from the germline V gene are MNHNS and SASEGT. The CDR3 DNA is TGTGCCAGCAGTGGTGGACTAGCGGGGGGCGGGAACACCGGGGAGCTGTTTTTT. Amino acids: CASSGGLAGGGNTGELFF.